The 31 T cell receptor beta chains reported below all come from one sample, sequenced in a study of beta chain features in type 1 diabetes. Expressed TCRB transcripts were sequenced after all isolated RNA was converted to cDNA. Only in-frame clones appear in the TCRdb table, and some are missing; sequencing was by immunoSEQ multiplex PCR. The repertoire includes over 500,000 clones, 15% of them detected once, and roughly 0.098% sits in the top ten. The sample consisted of naive CD4+ T cells from blood. Source of these receptors: a man between 18 and 35 years old in good health.

The chain is built from TRBV18 and TRBJ2-5, with D unclear. This CDR3 spans 15 amino acids. With 0 bases removed from V and 4 bases from J, the gap between germline ends came to 12 bases. Germline V lookup: CDR1 KGHSH, CDR2 LQKENI. CDR3 region: CASSPPRVSLETQYF. CDR3 coding DNA: TGTGCCAGCTCACCACCTCGGGTCTCTCTAGAGACCCAGTACTTC.

J is TRBJ2-6 and V is TRBV15; 7 bases match TRBD1. The CDR3 is made up of 22 amino acids. CDR1 and CDR2 (germline): LNHNV, YYDKDF (reference sequence). The V gene end was trimmed by 0 bases and the J gene end by 0 bases; junction bases not matched to a gene: 17. CDR3 sequence: CATSRDMGDSHRPNSGANVLTF. CDR3 nucleotide sequence: TGTGCCACCAGCAGAGATATGGGGGACAGTCATAGACCCAACTCTGGGGCCAACGTCCTGACTTTC.

V gene TRBV5-1 combines with J gene TRBJ2-3; maybe TRBD2 (6 bases). CDR3 length: 14 amino acids. Per germline, CDR1 SGHRS and CDR2 YFSETQ. The germline V and J ends were trimmed by 2 bases and 3 bases, with 10 bases remaining between them. CDR3 DNA sequence: TGCGCCAGCAGCTTCCGGACTAAGACAGATACGCAGTATTTT. Translating gives CASSFRTKTDTQYF.

This chain uses TRBV28 with TRBJ2-7; TRBD1 matches at 7 bases. The germline V gene has CDR1 MDHEN and CDR2 SYDVKM. The CDR3 totals 15 residues. Trimming took 3 bases from V and 4 from J; bases not matched to a gene: 9. CDR3 amino acids: CASSFPQGTQYEQYF. Here the CDR3 DNA reads TGTGCCAGCAGTTTCCCACAGGGGACACAATACGAGCAGTACTTC.

This clone was seen a handful of times. This chain joins TRBV7-9 and TRBJ2-1, with 9 bases lining up with TRBD1. The CDR3 is made up of 15 amino acids. V lost 2 bases, J lost 5 bases, and 4 bases stayed unmatched. Germline loops: CDR1 SEHNR, CDR2 FQNEAQ (reference sequence). CDR3 sequence: CASSLIGTGHNEQFF. The CDR3, as DNA: TGTGCCAGCAGCTTAATCGGGACAGGGCACAATGAGCAGTTCTTC.

This clone was counted only a few times. The chain has TRBV5-1 and TRBJ2-2; maybe TRBD2 (5 bases). Trimming left V 6 bases short and J 8 bases short, with 20 bases between. The length of the CDR3 is 15 residues. The germline V gene encodes CDR1 SGHRS and CDR2 YFSETQ. The CDR3 sequence: CASTPHDSGRGELFF. CDR3 sequence (DNA): TGCGCCAGCACCCCTCACGATTCGGGAAGAGGGGAGCTGTTTTTT.

This clone came up a few times. The rearrangement joins TRBV7-9 to TRBJ2-7; D possibly corresponds to TRBD1 (6 bases). Looked up from germline, CDR1 is SEHNR and CDR2 is FQNEAQ (reference sequence). The CDR3 sequence is 14 residues long. Trimming removed 2 bases from V and 2 bases from J, with 10 bases in between. The CDR3 DNA sequence: TGTGCCAGCAGCTTATATCAGGGGACCTACGAGCAGTACTTC. Translating it yields CASSLYQGTYEQYF.

V usage is TRBV27 and J usage is TRBJ1-2, with 10 bases identical to TRBD1. The CDR3 has 15 amino acids. CDR1 is MNHEY and CDR2 is SMNVEV in the germline V gene (reference sequence). V lost 4 bases and J lost 7; bases outside the gene matches: 9. CDR3 DNA: TGTGCCAGCAGTTCCCCAGACAGGGGGCGGTCTGGCTACACCTTC. Its protein is CASSSPDRGRSGYTF.

This clone was picked up a small number of times. The rearrangement links TRBV12-5 to TRBJ1-1; TRBD1 is a possible D gene (5 bases). Trimming cost V 3 bases and J 1 base, with 6 bases left between them. Germline lookup yields CDR1 LGHNT and CDR2 FRNRAP. There are 13 residues in the CDR3. The CDR3 sequence is CASGFDRNTEAFF. CDR3 DNA: TGTGCTAGTGGTTTCGACAGGAACACTGAAGCTTTCTTT.

This clone has more than one count but fewer than ten. This sequence joins TRBV15 and TRBJ2-3, with D unresolved. V was pared by 0 bases and J by 7 bases, with 14 bases between. The CDR3 spans 15 residues. Germline-derived CDR1 and CDR2 are LNHNV and YYDKDF (reference sequence). For the CDR3, the DNA is TGTGCCACCAGCAGAGATTTCGCTAGTTCTTATACGCAGTATTTT. It is translated as CATSRDFASSYTQYF.

The gene calls are TRBV14 and TRBJ2-1; possible D gene TRBD2, 5 bases. Germline V gives CDR1 SGHDN, CDR2 FVKESK. Trimming removed 2 bases from V and 7 bases from J, with 24 bases in between. The CDR3 runs to 18 residues. The CDR3 DNA reads as TGTGCCAGCAGCCAAATGTCTCCGCCCCGTCTAGCCCAAAATGAGCAGTTCTTC. Translating gives CASSQMSPPRLAQNEQFF.

The chain employs TRBV7-2 and TRBJ1-1, with a tentative D call TRBD1 (5 bases). Deletions cut 3 bases from V and 11 bases from J, with 22 bases between. In germline, CDR1 is SGHTA, CDR2 FQGNSA. The CDR3 covers 15 residues. Here the CDR3 reads CASSLGVWTLKGAFF. CDR3 in DNA: TGTGCCAGCAGCTTGGGCGTGTGGACACTGAAGGGCGCTTTCTTT.

This clone was detected a few times. V and J are TRBV6-1 and TRBJ1-5; 8 bases line up with TRBD1. The trim removed 2 bases at V and 2 bases at J, leaving 5 bases unmatched. The CDR3 runs to 16 residues. CDR1 MNHNS and CDR2 SASEGT come from the germline V gene. CDR3 bases: TGTGCCAGCAGTGAATGGACAGGGAGAGGCAATCAGCCCCAGCATTTT. Translation: CASSEWTGRGNQPQHF.

CDR3 sequence: CSAREGREQFF. In DNA, the CDR3 is TGCAGTGCTAGAGAGGGGCGTGAGCAGTTCTTC. V and J are TRBV20-1 and TRBJ2-1; maybe TRBD1 (5 bases). This CDR3 comprises 11 residues. Trimming took off 0 bases at V and 9 bases at J, with 6 bases between the two ends. CDR1 and CDR2 from the germline V gene are DFQATT and SNEGSKA (reference sequence).

The rearrangement links TRBV27 to TRBJ2-7, with D hard to call. CDR1 and CDR2 (germline): MNHEY, SMNVEV (reference sequence). The CDR3 sequence is 13 residues long. Trimming stripped 4 bases from V and 6 bases from J, with 13 bases between. The CDR3 sequence is CASSSWRYGEQYF. As DNA, the CDR3 is TGTGCCAGCAGTTCTTGGCGGTACGGCGAGCAGTACTTC.

This clone was counted only a few times. The V gene is TRBV30, the J gene TRBJ2-7; D call uncertain. CDR1 is GTSNPN and CDR2 is SVGIG in the germline V gene (reference sequence). This CDR3 is built from 14 residues. Trimming took off 0 bases at V and 9 bases at J, with 18 bases between the two ends. CDR3 sequence (DNA): TGTGCCTGGAGTGTTCCCGTACCCTCACTCGGGCAGTACTTC. Amino acid sequence: CAWSVPVPSLGQYF.

The chain links TRBV5-5 to TRBJ2-1, with D tentatively TRBD2 (5 bases). The V gene lost 9 bases and the J gene lost 9 bases, with 16 bases spanning the gap. CDR3 length equals 12 residues. Germline V gene sequence: CDR1 SGHKS, CDR2 YYEKEE (reference sequence). The CDR3 loop reads CATRGSSSEQFF. In DNA, the CDR3 is TGTGCCACCCGAGGGTCTAGCAGTGAGCAGTTCTTC.

This clone came up many times. The chain carries TRBV7-9 and TRBJ2-3; TRBD1 or TRBD2 may be the D gene (5 bases each). Germline assignment: CDR1 SEHNR and CDR2 FQNEAQ (reference sequence). The CDR3 is 15 amino acids. Trimming took 7 bases from V and 0 from J, leaving 14 bases between them. This CDR3 reads CASTPGPASTDTQYF. The CDR3 bases are TGTGCCAGCACCCCGGGGCCTGCTAGCACAGATACGCAGTATTTT.

This clone was recorded a few times. The V gene is TRBV7-9, the J gene TRBJ2-7; D remains unclear. The V gene's germline CDR1 is SEHNR and CDR2 FQNEAQ (reference sequence). V shed 1 base and J shed 12 bases, with 10 bases lying between them. The CDR3 is made up of 11 amino acids. The DNA for the CDR3 is TGTGCCAGCAGCTTAGTGGAAGTCGGGTACTTC. The encoded protein is CASSLVEVGYF. Looking up the rest from reference TRBV7-9 and TRBJ2-7 gives the full variable domain: DTGVSQNPRHKITKRGQNVTFRCDPISEHNRLYWYRQTLGQGPEFLTYFQNEAQLEKSRLLSDRFSAERPKGSFSTLEIQRTEQGDSAMYLCASSLVEVGYFGPGTRLTVT.

This clone has just a few counts. The genes are TRBV7-2 and TRBJ2-1; D remains ambiguous. Germline CDR1 and CDR2: SGHTA and FQGNSA. V shed 10 bases and J shed 6 bases, with 10 bases lying between them. The CDR3 loop spans 11 amino acids. The CDR3 region has the DNA TGTGCCACCCTGATCAGCAATGAGCAGTTCTTC. Protein sequence: CATLISNEQFF.

The table lists this clone with many counts. The CDR3 protein is CASSPLDGGGGNIQYF. CDR3 in DNA: TGTGCCAGCAGCCCGCTCGACGGCGGAGGGGGTAACATTCAGTACTTC. The J gene is TRBJ2-4, the V gene TRBV14, with D perhaps TRBD1 or TRBD2 (6 bases each). The CDR3 covers 16 residues. In germline, CDR1 is SGHDN, CDR2 FVKESK. Trimming removed 4 bases from V and 7 bases from J, with 20 bases in between. Based on the CDR3 plus reference TRBV14 and TRBJ2-4, the full variable domain is EAGVTQFPSHSVIEKGQTVTLRCDPISGHDNLYWYRRVMGKEIKFLLHFVKESKQDESGMPNNRFLAERTGGTYSTLKVQPAELEDSGVYFCASSPLDGGGGNIQYFGAGTRLSVL.

This clone was detected a few times. V usage is TRBV7-2 and J usage is TRBJ2-5; the D is unclear. The CDR3 loop spans 13 amino acids. Germline-derived CDR1 and CDR2 are SGHTA and FQGNSA. The V end lost 5 bases, the J end lost 1 base, and 8 bases lay between the germline ends. CDR3 protein: CASSPRTQETQYF. CDR3 coding DNA: TGTGCCAGCAGCCCACGGACCCAAGAGACCCAGTACTTC.

This clone was seen more than once but under ten times. The V gene is TRBV16, the J gene TRBJ2-7, with D perhaps TRBD2 (6 bases). Per the germline V gene, CDR1 is KGHSY and CDR2 is FQNENV. This CDR3 is 14 amino acids long. Trimming pared 4 bases from V and 2 bases from J, leaving 12 bases between. CDR3: CASSRKTSPYEQYF. The DNA for the CDR3 is TGTGCCAGCAGCCGTAAGACTAGTCCCTACGAGCAGTACTTC.

The CDR3 DNA sequence: TGCGCCAGCAGCCAAGGACTAGACAGGTCCGCCTACGAGCAGTACTTC. This codes for CASSQGLDRSAYEQYF. This chain connects TRBV4-3 to TRBJ2-7; the D call may be TRBD1 or TRBD2 (6 bases each). Germline-derived CDR1 and CDR2 are LGHNA and YSLEER. The CDR3 runs 16 residues. Deletions cut 1 base from V and 2 bases from J, with 15 bases between.

This clone appeared a few times. This chain connects TRBV4-3 to TRBJ2-1; a weak D match, TRBD2 (6 bases). V lost 4 bases, J lost 7 bases, and 20 bases lay in between. The germline CDR1 and CDR2 sequences are LGHNA and YSLEER. CDR3 length: 16 residues. CDR3 region: CASSLWGGRPNNEQFF. The CDR3 DNA follows: TGCGCCAGCAGCCTTTGGGGTGGGAGGCCTAATAATGAGCAGTTCTTC.

Here the CDR3 reads CASSFSSLAGDYEQYF. The CDR3, as DNA: TGTGCCAGCAGCTTCAGTAGTCTAGCGGGAGACTACGAGCAGTACTTC. The rearrangement links TRBV13 to TRBJ2-7; 10 nucleotides agree with TRBD2. The germline gives CDR1 PRHDT, CDR2 FYEKMQ (reference sequence). V shed 3 bases and J 3 bases; nucleotides not matched to a gene: 8. The CDR3 has 16 amino acids. Variable domain in full (rest from reference TRBV13 and TRBJ2-7): AAGVIQSPRHLIKEKRETATLKCYPIPRHDTVYWYQQGPGQDPQFLISFYEKMQSDKGSIPDRFSAQQFSDYHSELNMSSLELGDSALYFCASSFSSLAGDYEQYFGPGTRLTVT.

This clone came up a few times. J is TRBJ2-1 and V is TRBV7-9, with 7 bases identical to TRBD1. The germline gives CDR1 SEHNR, CDR2 FQNEAQ (reference sequence). With V trimmed by 6 bases and J by 4 bases, 9 bases remained unmatched. The CDR3 length is 15 residues. Written as DNA, the CDR3 is TGTGCCAGCAGTTTCACTTCAGGGGGATACAATGAGCAGTTCTTC. Its translation is CASSFTSGGYNEQFF. Based on the CDR3 plus reference TRBV7-9 and TRBJ2-1, the full variable domain is DTGVSQNPRHKITKRGQNVTFRCDPISEHNRLYWYRQTLGQGPEFLTYFQNEAQLEKSRLLSDRFSAERPKGSFSTLEIQRTEQGDSAMYLCASSFTSGGYNEQFFGPGTRLTVL.

This clone was observed a few times. This CDR3 reads CASSQGGTEAFF. The CDR3 DNA reads as TGTGCCAGCAGCCAAGGGGGGACTGAAGCTTTCTTT. The rearrangement links TRBV14 to TRBJ1-1, with TRBD1 as a possible D gene (5 bases). The CDR3 loop spans 12 amino acids. Per germline, CDR1 SGHDN and CDR2 FVKESK. The germline V and J ends were trimmed by 1 base and 5 bases, with 5 bases remaining between them.

The chain links TRBV5-1 to TRBJ1-5; D is unclear. The V end lost 2 bases, the J end lost 0 bases, and 6 bases lay between the germline ends. The CDR3 spans 14 residues. Germline V CDR1 and CDR2: SGHRS, YFSETQ. The CDR3 spells CASSFEVSNQPQHF. CDR3 bases: TGCGCCAGCAGCTTTGAGGTTAGCAATCAGCCCCAGCATTTT.

The V and J genes are TRBV4-3 and TRBJ2-1; 8 positions match TRBD1. J gave up 8 bases and V 1 base, and 7 bases lay outside the gene matches. This CDR3 is built from 15 residues. The V gene's germline CDR1 is LGHNA and CDR2 YSLEER. The CDR3 sequence: CASSQGGTGPHEQFF. The CDR3 coding sequence is TGCGCCAGCAGCCAAGGCGGGACAGGCCCCCATGAGCAGTTCTTC.

This clone was observed a handful of times. The same CDR3 is also encoded by other DNA sequences in this sample. J is TRBJ1-3 and V is TRBV2; D remains ambiguous. Germline loops: CDR1 SNHLY, CDR2 FYNNEI. V lost 8 bases, J lost 0 bases, and 5 bases lay in between. This CDR3 is built from 12 residues. The CDR3 region is CASRVSGNTIYF. The CDR3 DNA reads as TGTGCCAGCCGAGTCTCTGGAAACACCATATATTTT.